A single TCR beta chain is shown here with its context. There is no known antigen for this receptor. The record has no base qualities; no much larger clone is one base away. This specimen comes from a study of cytomegalovirus exposure and HLA in healthy donors (dated 2017 in TCRdb). Context from the whole study: In an earlier analysis of 587 of the donors, around 290 Gb of sequence data and approximately 120 million unique TCR beta sequences from 180 million or so T cells were reported. In the later analysis, no new phenotypic data were used to find candidate immune exposures; instead, reliance was placed on TCR beta sequences and their occurrence across donors. Besides the first cohort of 666 subjects, a separate validation cohort made up of roughly 120 different subjects was used. The genetic ancestry cluster associated with self-reported Caucasian donors included 65% to 90% of the approximately 400 genotyped donors. The number of donors typed differed by locus, with roughly 620-630 for A, B, C, DRB1 and DQB1, approximately 500 for DQA1, 600 to 610 for DPA1, and under 490 for DPB1. Approximately 310 gigabases of sequencing data and roughly 90 million unique TCR sequences were included in an early release covering about 700 HLA-typed donors. To study patterns of TCR occurrence, a later analysis re-analyzed previously published TCR beta repertoires from hundreds of donors and added high-resolution HLA genotyping. A later genetic analysis used genome-wide SNP genotypes for about three fifths of the roughly 700 donors, treating that subset as a discovery cohort. Donor age, sex, ethnicity and CMV serostatus were compiled together with the repertoire data. All discovery cohort repertoires had been generated using a single sequencing platform. Among about 400 genotyped donors of the cohort, an average of approximately 220,000 unique TCR beta nucleotide sequences was sequenced per donor, of which about 20% were non-productive. Several DR-DQ haplotypes were treated as single units for association and clustering because of strong linkage in the cohort. The T cell repertoires of around 730 subjects were profiled by immunosequencing and related to cytomegalovirus serostatus. An earlier analysis of some 500 of the donors applied high-throughput TCR beta sequencing to assess whether each TCR beta V gene segment acted as functional or pseudogenic. HLA typing covered class I and class II loci at four-digit resolution. The study was designed to test whether signatures of past pathogen exposure could be identified by cataloging public T cell receptors. High-throughput TCR immunosequencing, statistical association of individual TCRs with disease status, and machine learning were combined to predict cytomegalovirus infection status.

Study-wide conclusions, independent of this receptor: According to the authors, the approach could potentially be generalized to other disease states and immunological phenotypes. An association between a missense DCLRE1C variant and V-gene and J-gene trimming of TCR beta chains was found in a later genetic analysis and replicated in an independent cohort. Broadly in line with IMGT annotations, most TCR beta V segments showed up in productive rearrangements about 87% or about 30% of the time in an earlier analysis of approximately 640 of the donors. Immune exposure information for the cohort was limited to CMV serostatus. A later analysis found that HLA-associated TCR beta chains were more clonally expanded and had lower generation probabilities than equally common non-associated chains. A later genetic analysis reported fewer N-insertions in productive TCRs among donors in an Asian-associated ancestry cluster than the roughly 620-donor mean. A further reported finding was that TCR beta sequences accurately predicted the HLA-A and HLA-B alleles for most subjects in the first cohort. The classifier was reported to diagnose cytomegalovirus status with high specificity and sensitivity in both the original cohort and the validation cohort. In a later analysis, some 18,000 TCR beta sequences were associated with specific HLA alleles at a false discovery rate of 0.05. A later analysis found that most CMV-associated TCR beta chains appeared HLA-restricted, with HLA associations seemingly driven largely by CMV exposure. The cohort was sequenced for TCR beta chains only, and without alpha or paired-chain data the features that could be detected were limited. The presence/absence analyses assumed that sequencing depth was roughly uniform across donors, and that assumption may not be true. Most TCR sequences were observed very rarely across donors, whereas some public TCRs were present in many individuals. In vitro tests confirmed that a few of the cytomegalovirus-associated TCR beta chains recognize cytomegalovirus antigens. The 87-base-pair reads could not distinguish some IMGT-functional V segments, including TRBV6-2 and TRBV6-3, so those segments were excluded. Assigning TCR associations to individual alleles was difficult when HLA alleles, especially DR and DQ, strongly co-occurred. In a later analysis, the rate of TCR association differed among HLA loci, with DRB1 alleles having the most associated TCRs and HLA-C alleles having the fewest. Because HLA typing was missing for some donors at each locus, association tests included only the typed subset. The study listed 150 to 200 TCR beta chains as associated with cytomegalovirus. Approximately 16 rarely observed V segments, including chromosome 9 orphons, were excluded from the earlier analysis of a few hundred of the donors because counts were too low. Linkage disequilibrium might explain the correlated functional status among segregating V segments, but an unknown experimental factor could not be excluded. A group of highly shared sequence variants was considered likely to be a technical artifact of the sequencing pipeline. A later analysis reported that several top co-occurrence clusters appeared linked to parvovirus B19, influenza, CMV and Epstein-Barr virus.

The cohort was made up of hundreds of healthy bone marrow donors. Cohort members were all nominally healthy when sampled, although unrecorded immune exposures were likely present. The donor tested CMV seronegative, placing the donor among the 350 to 400 seronegative members of the cohort. Every donor gave a peripheral blood sample, and the peripheral blood mononuclear cells from that sample were used for TCR beta sequencing. Genomic DNA extraction from the blood cell samples was performed with the Qiagen DNeasy Blood Extraction Kit. Receptor amplification or capture employed the immunoSEQ multiplex PCR assay. For the multiplex PCR, a mixture combining 60 forward primers for TCR Vbeta segments and 13 reverse primers for TCR Jbeta segments was used. The CDR3 region of rearranged TCR beta genes was amplified from genomic DNA with a multiplex PCR assay. The amplified TCR beta libraries were sequenced on the Illumina HiSeq System as 87-base-pair reads. In the paper's pipeline: Across the 670 or so repertoires, a later analysis counted some 80 million unique TCR beta chains, some 11 million of which were shared by at least two donors. A nearest-neighbor algorithm error-corrected the raw reads and collapsed the reads into unique sequences, merging closely related sequences to remove PCR and sequencing errors. To assign V, D and J gene segments, CDR3 sequences were aligned to IMGT reference sequences. For a sequence to be retained, at least a six-nucleotide match to both a V gene segment and a J gene segment was required. A rearrangement was called productive if the CDR3 had no stop codons and remained in frame with V and J, and every other rearrangement was called non-productive. Following IMGT convention, CDR3 was defined as the stretch from the second conserved V-encoded cysteine up to the conserved J-encoded phenylalanine. In an earlier analysis of around 570 of the donors, sequences lacking an unambiguous match to a single V gene segment were excluded. In an earlier analysis of 500 to 750 of the donors, V segments were called functional above 56.7% productive rearrangements and were called segregating when the between-donor standard deviation exceeded 5%. A statistical classification framework was developed to diagnose cytomegalovirus status using the catalog of TCR beta chain sequences. A later analysis assigned V and J genes by comparing TCR nucleotide sequences with IMGT/GENE-DB human TR gene sequences. In a later analysis, CDR3 sequences and most-parsimonious VDJ recombination scenarios were assigned using the TCRdist pipeline. In a later analysis, each TCR beta chain was defined by its CDR3 amino acid sequence together with its V-gene family, and reads without a unique V-gene family were excluded. To address suspected cross-contamination and a sequencing artifact, a later analysis removed over 500 highly shared, low-generation-probability nucleotide sequences. In a later analysis, a clonal expansion index was calculated for each public chain from normalized within-repertoire ranks of inferred template counts. In a later analysis, generation probabilities were computed using a VDJ recombination model fitted to out-of-frame rearrangements, and the results were checked against IGoR. Hypergeometric tests were used in a later analysis to score TCR-TCR, TCR-HLA and TCR-CMV co-occurrence, with a repertoire-size bias correction applied to the TCR pairs. A later analysis estimated false discovery rates by permuting HLA or CMV assignments 20 times. In a later analysis, co-occurring TCRs were grouped using DBSCAN, and TCRdist sequence similarity was added for clustering within HLA-allele-positive subsets. Repertoires with fewer than 30,000 or more than 120,000 public chains were left out of co-occurrence clustering, as were about 5 repertoires with anomalous nucleotide sharing. TCRdb limited this immuneACCESS table to in-frame rearrangements with V and J called. A share of clones is missing; checked studies link under half to unresolved V genes, and the rest is unexplained. From that table come the V and J calls and clone size; the DNA was used to work out D and trimming. This sample lists approximately 170,000 clones; around 80% were detected once. Together, the top ten hold 0.95% to 1.5% of the sample.

From cysteine to phenylalanine, the CDR3 is 18 amino acids long. The kept DNA is CDR3 alone, 54 bases in frame from the first base. Here V drops 4 bases and J drops 0 bases, and the junction holds 8 bases not matched to any gene. As encoded in the germline V gene (reference sequence), CDR1 is SGHNT while CDR2 is YYREEE. The chain uses TRBV5-4 and TRBJ2-3, with TRBD2 identical over 13 junction bases. This TCR came from a boy aged 2 to 9 in good health and CMV-seronegative. What was sequenced was PBMCs. The CDR3 has the sequence CASSDTSGRARSTDTQYF. The nucleotides read TGTGCCAGCAGCGATACTAGCGGGAGGGCCCGAAGCACAGATACGCAGTATTTT.